This TCR beta chain emerged from a study of CD8+CD57+ T cells in acquired aplastic anemia. Germline V gene sequence: CDR1 LNHDA, CDR2 SQIVND (reference sequence). CDR3 length: 13 amino acids. J was trimmed by 5 bases and V by 7 bases; bases with no gene match: 5. Template material for TCR beta VDJ and CDR3 profiling consisted of genomic DNA. From the reads, TCRdb called clonotypes with MiXCR, one entry per CDR3 protein. The table lists about 160,000 distinct CDR3 sequences, around half of them singletons, with 3.2% in the top ten. Only patients with CD8+CD57+ cell expansion on flow cytometry were chosen for sequencing.

The rearrangement uses TRBV19 and TRBJ1-5; 7 positions agree with TRBD1. This clonotype was obtained from a human donor with aplastic anemia. Sample: sorted CD4+, CD8+, or CD8+CD57+ T cells (not recorded which) from PBMCs. The DNA for the CDR3 is TGTGCCAGTACCGGGACAGACTATCAGCCCCAGCATTTT. This gives the protein CASTGTDYQPQHF.